The subject of this entry is one T cell receptor beta chain. Its antigen is currently unknown. TCRdb reprocessed the RT-PCR reads with MiXCR, giving one entry per CDR3 protein. Among 650,000 to 800,000 distinct CDR3 sequences, roughly 20% were seen once, and the ten largest hold approximately 11%. The source of the sample is a study of response to subunit inactivated influenza vaccine. Broader study findings: Each seasonal influenza vaccination recruits few new T cells, the authors suggested.

Per germline, CDR1 SGHTA and CDR2 FQGNSA. CDR3 length equals 15 residues. Trimming took 5 bases from V and 7 from J; bases not matched to a gene: 7. The sample consisted of PBMCs from blood, taken around 5 days after vaccination. The chain combines TRBV7-2 with TRBJ1-6; 8 nucleotides line up with TRBD1. The origin of this receptor is a man aged 45-65 years who received an inactivated influenza vaccine. The CDR3 nucleotides read TGTGCCAGCAGCCCAACGACAGGGGTGAATTCACCCCTCCACTTT. This encodes CASSPTTGVNSPLHF.